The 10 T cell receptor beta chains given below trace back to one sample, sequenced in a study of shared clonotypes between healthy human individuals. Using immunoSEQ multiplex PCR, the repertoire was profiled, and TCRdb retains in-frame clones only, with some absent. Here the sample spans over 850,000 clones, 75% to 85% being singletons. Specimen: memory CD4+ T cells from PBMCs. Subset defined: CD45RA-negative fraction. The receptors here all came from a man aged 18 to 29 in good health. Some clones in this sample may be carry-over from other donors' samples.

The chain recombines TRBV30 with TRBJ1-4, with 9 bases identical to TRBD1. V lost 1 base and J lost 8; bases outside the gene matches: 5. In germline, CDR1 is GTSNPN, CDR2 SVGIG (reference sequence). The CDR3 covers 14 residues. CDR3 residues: CAWSALTGGEKLFF. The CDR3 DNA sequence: TGTGCCTGGAGTGCCTTGACAGGGGGGGAAAAACTGTTTTTT.

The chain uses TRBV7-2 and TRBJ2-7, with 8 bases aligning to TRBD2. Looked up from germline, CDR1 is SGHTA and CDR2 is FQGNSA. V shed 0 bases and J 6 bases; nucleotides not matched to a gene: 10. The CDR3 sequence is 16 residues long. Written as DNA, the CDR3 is TGTGCCAGCAGCTTAGCCGGGACTAGATACGGGCTCGAGCAGTACTTC. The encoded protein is CASSLAGTRYGLEQYF.

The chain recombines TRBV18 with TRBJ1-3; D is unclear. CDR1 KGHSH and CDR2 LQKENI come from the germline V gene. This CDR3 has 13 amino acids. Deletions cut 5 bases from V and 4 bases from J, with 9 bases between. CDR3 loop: CASSSDRGNTIYF. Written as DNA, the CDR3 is TGTGCCAGCTCATCGGACCGCGGAAACACCATATATTTT.

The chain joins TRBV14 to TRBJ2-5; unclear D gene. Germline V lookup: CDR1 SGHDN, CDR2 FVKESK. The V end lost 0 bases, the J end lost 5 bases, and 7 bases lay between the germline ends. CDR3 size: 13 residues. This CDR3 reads CASSQDLTETQYF. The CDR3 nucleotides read TGTGCCAGCAGCCAAGATCTAACTGAGACCCAGTACTTC.

CDR3: CASSDKGLAPETQYF. CDR3 coding DNA: TGTGCCAGCAGCGATAAGGGACTAGCCCCAGAGACCCAGTACTTC. The chain uses TRBV5-4 and TRBJ2-5, with 9 nucleotides matching TRBD2. Trimming at V came to 4 bases and at J to 4 bases, leaving 8 bases not matched to a gene. Germline V gives CDR1 SGHNT, CDR2 YYREEE (reference sequence). The CDR3 runs 15 residues.

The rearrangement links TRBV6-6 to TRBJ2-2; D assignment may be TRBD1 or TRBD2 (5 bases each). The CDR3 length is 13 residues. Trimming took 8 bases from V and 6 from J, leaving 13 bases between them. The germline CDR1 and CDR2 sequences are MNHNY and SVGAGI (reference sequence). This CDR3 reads CASPTRGAGELFF. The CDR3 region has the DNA TGTGCCAGCCCTACACGGGGCGCCGGGGAGCTGTTTTTT.

This CDR3 reads CAYQQGWNSPLHF. The DNA for the CDR3 is TGTGCCTACCAACAGGGTTGGAATTCACCCCTCCACTTT. The chain links TRBV30 to TRBJ1-6, with D maybe TRBD1 (6 bases). Germline V gives CDR1 GTSNPN, CDR2 SVGIG (reference sequence). The CDR3 runs 13 residues. The ends were cut back, 7 bases at V and 7 bases at J, with 14 bases in the middle. The variable domain in full, with the rest retrieved from reference TRBV30 and TRBJ1-6, is SQTIHQWPATLVQPVGSPLSLECTVEGTSNPNLYWYRQAAGRGLQLLFYSVGIGQISSEVPQNLSASRPQDRQFILSSKKLLLSDSGFYLCAYQQGWNSPLHFGNGTRLTVT.

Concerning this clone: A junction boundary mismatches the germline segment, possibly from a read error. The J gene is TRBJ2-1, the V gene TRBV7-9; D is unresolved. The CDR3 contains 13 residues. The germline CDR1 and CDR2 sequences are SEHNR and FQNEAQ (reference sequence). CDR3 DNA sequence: TGTGCCAGCAGCTTATCCGACCCGGCCCAGGTGCTCTTC. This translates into CASSLSDPAQVLF.

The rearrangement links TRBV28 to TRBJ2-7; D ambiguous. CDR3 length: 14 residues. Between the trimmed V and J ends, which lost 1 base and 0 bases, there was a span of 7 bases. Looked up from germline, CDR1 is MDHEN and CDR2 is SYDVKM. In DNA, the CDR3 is TGTGCCAGCAGTTTATCAGTACTCTCCTACGAGCAGTACTTC. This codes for CASSLSVLSYEQYF.

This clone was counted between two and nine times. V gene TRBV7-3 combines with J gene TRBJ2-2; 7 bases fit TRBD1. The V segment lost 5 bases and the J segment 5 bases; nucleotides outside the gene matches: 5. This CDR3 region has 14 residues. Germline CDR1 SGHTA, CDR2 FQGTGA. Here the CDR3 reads CASSPGGWTGELFF. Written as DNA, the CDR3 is TGTGCCAGCAGCCCAGGGGGTTGGACCGGGGAGCTGTTTTTT.